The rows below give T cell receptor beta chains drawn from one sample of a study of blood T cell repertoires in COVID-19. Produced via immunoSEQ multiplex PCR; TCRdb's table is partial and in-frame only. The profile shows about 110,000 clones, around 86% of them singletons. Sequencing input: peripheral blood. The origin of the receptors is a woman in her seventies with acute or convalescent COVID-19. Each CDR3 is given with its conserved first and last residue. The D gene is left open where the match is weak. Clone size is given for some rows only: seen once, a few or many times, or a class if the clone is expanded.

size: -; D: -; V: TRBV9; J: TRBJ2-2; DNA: TGTGCCAGCAGCGCCAGACTAGGTCACGGGGAGCTGTTTTTT; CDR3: CASSARLGHGELFF
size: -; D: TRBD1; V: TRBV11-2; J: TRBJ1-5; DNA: TGTGCCAGCAGTCTCGGGACAGCTCTTAGCAATCAGCCCCAGCATTTT; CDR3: CASSLGTALSNQPQHF
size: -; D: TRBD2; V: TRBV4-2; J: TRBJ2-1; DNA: TGTGCCAGCAGCCGGGGACTAGCGGGAGATAACTCCCCCTATGAGCAGTTCTTC; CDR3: CASSRGLAGDNSPYEQFF
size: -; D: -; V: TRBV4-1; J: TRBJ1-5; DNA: TGCGCCAGCAGCCAAGAACGGTCAAATCAGCCCCAGCATTTT; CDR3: CASSQERSNQPQHF
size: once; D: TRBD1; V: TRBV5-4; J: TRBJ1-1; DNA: TGTGCCAGCAGCCAGATTGCACAGGGGGGAAACACTGAAGCTTTCTTT; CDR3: CASSQIAQGGNTEAFF
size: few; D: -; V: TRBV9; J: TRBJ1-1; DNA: TGTGCCAGCAGCCCCCGGGAAGCCACGAACACTGAAGCTTTCTTT; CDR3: CASSPREATNTEAFF
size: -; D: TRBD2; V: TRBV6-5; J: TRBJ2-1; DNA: TGTGCCGGGAAGCGGGAGCGAACCTACAATGAGCAGTTCTTC; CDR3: CAGKRERTYNEQFF
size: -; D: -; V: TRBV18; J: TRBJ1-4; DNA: TGTGCCAGCTCACCACCTGAGGGAAAACTGTTTTTT; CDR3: CASSPPEGKLFF
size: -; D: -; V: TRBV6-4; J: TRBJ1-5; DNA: TGTGCCAGCAGTGTAAGAGGCCACGGCAATCAGCCCCAGCATTTT; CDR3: CASSVRGHGNQPQHF
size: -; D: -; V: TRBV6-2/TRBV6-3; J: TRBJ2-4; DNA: TGTGCCAGCAGCGGTGGCCTGATAGCCAAAAACATTCAGTACTTC; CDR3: CASSGGLIAKNIQYF
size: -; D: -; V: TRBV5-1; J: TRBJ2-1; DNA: TGCGCCAGCAGCTTGGCGGGGAATGAGCAGTTCTTC; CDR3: CASSLAGNEQFF
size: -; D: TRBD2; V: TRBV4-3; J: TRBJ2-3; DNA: TGCGCCAGCAGCCACCCGACTAGCGGGGTTACAGATACGCAGTATTTT; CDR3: CASSHPTSGVTDTQYF
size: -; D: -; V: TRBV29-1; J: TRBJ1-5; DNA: TGCAGCGTTGCGACAGGAAACAATCAGCCCCAGCATTTT; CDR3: CSVATGNNQPQHF
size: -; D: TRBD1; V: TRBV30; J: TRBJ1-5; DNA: TGTGCCTGCCCGGACAGGGAGATTTGCCAGCCCCAGCATTTT; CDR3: CACPDREICQPQHF
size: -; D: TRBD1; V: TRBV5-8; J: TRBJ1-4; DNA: TGTGCCAGCAGCTTGGGGGACAGTAATGAAAAACTGTTTTTT; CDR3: CASSLGDSNEKLFF
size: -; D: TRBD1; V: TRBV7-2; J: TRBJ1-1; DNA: TGTGCCAGCAGCCACAACAGGGGGTCTTTTCGATGGACTGAAGCTTTCTTT; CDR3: CASSHNRGSFRWTEAFF
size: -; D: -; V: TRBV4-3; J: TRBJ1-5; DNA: TGCGCCAGCAGCCAAGATCCGGGGACTCGCAATCAGCCCCAGCATTTT; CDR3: CASSQDPGTRNQPQHF
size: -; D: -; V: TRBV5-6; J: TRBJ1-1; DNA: TGTGCCAGCAGCCTACAGGGTTATAACACTGAAGCTTTCTTT; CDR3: CASSLQGYNTEAFF
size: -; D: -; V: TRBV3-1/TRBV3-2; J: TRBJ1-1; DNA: TGTGCCAGCAGCCAAGGAGCCGGTCCAGGCACTGAAGCTTTCTTT; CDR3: CASSQGAGPGTEAFF